Presented here are 8 T cell receptor beta chains from one specimen sequenced in a study of radiation and T cells in renal cell carcinoma. Stated time point: blood 4 weeks post-SBRT, at nephrectomy. The treatment: 15 Gy SBRT to primary tumor, nephrectomy 4 weeks later. The repertoire was sequenced with immunoSEQ multiplex PCR; TCRdb's copy has only in-frame clones and lacks some. The table includes around 170,000 clones, 88% detected once. The sample in question was blood, obtained from a patient whose treatment included radiotherapy and nephrectomy. These receptors all come from a woman between 50 and 59 years old with renal cell carcinoma.

The V call is TRBV6-1, the J call TRBJ1-1; tentative D call: TRBD1 (6 bases). Trimming removed 6 bases from V and 4 bases from J, with 12 bases in between. There are 13 residues in the CDR3. Germline V gives CDR1 MNHNS, CDR2 SASEGT. CDR3 amino acids: CASRGGFFTEAFF. DNA for the CDR3: TGTGCCAGCAGAGGGGGATTCTTCACTGAAGCTTTCTTT.

CDR3 amino acids: CASSLGAGTLHF. CDR3 nucleotide sequence: TGTGCCAGCAGCTTAGGGGCGGGTACCCTCCACTTT. The chain carries TRBV5-6 and TRBJ1-6; possible D gene TRBD1, 5 bases. The V end was cut by 2 bases, the J end by 14 bases, with 11 bases between. Germline V gives CDR1 SGHDT, CDR2 YYEEEE. This CDR3 spans 12 amino acids.

The chain has TRBV7-2 and TRBJ1-5, with D perhaps matching TRBD1 (6 bases). The CDR3 is made up of 16 amino acids. Trimming took off 5 bases at V and 2 bases at J, with 16 bases between the two ends. Looked up from germline, CDR1 is SGHTA and CDR2 is FQGNSA. As DNA, the CDR3 is TGTGCCAGCAGCCCCGGGGGCCTCAGGGGCAATCAGCCCCAGCATTTT. Protein product: CASSPGGLRGNQPQHF.

The sample holds one count of this clone. The rearrangement links TRBV4-1 to TRBJ2-1; D might be TRBD2 (7 bases). This CDR3 region has 17 residues. V was trimmed by 4 bases and J by 4 bases, leaving 20 bases between them. CDR1 is MGHRA, CDR2 YSYEKL, per germline. The CDR3 reads CASSRQGTTGMYNEQFF. The CDR3 DNA is TGCGCCAGCAGCCGCCAGGGGACTACCGGGATGTACAATGAGCAGTTCTTC.

The J gene is TRBJ1-2, the V gene TRBV6-6, with 7 bases that match TRBD1. Losses at the gene ends were 6 bases for V and 1 base for J; bases not matched to a gene: 11. CDR1 is MNHNY and CDR2 is SVGAGI in the germline V gene (reference sequence). The CDR3 contains 16 residues. The CDR3 DNA follows: TGTGCCAGCAGATCACCCCGACAGGGCATTAACTATGGCTACACCTTC. Translated: CASRSPRQGINYGYTF.

The chain combines TRBV30 with TRBJ1-2; TRBD1 aligns across 8 bases. The V and J ends lost 6 bases and 6 bases, in that order; junction bases with no gene match: 21. The CDR3 covers 17 residues. Germline loops: CDR1 GTSNPN, CDR2 SVGIG (reference sequence). The CDR3 reads CACKTGQEIGTANGYTF. DNA for the CDR3: TGTGCCTGTAAAACGGGACAGGAGATTGGCACCGCTAATGGCTACACCTTC.

V gene TRBV6-1 combines with J gene TRBJ2-1; TRBD1 aligns across 10 bases. This CDR3 is built from 15 residues. Germline CDR1 MNHNS, CDR2 SASEGT. V trimming: 7 bases; J trimming: 4 bases; junction bases outside the gene matches: 7. The CDR3 DNA reads TGTGCCAGCATTCCGACAGGGGGCGGTTACAATGAGCAGTTCTTC. This encodes CASIPTGGGYNEQFF.

The chain employs TRBV6-6 and TRBJ2-6, with D perhaps matching TRBD1 (6 bases). Germline V gives CDR1 MNHNY, CDR2 SVGAGI (reference sequence). The CDR3 extends over 16 amino acids. V gave up 6 bases and J gave up 6 bases, with 18 bases separating them. The CDR3 nucleotides are TGTGCCAGCAGGACAACGGACAGCCCTGCGGCCAACGTCCTGACTTTC. It encodes CASRTTDSPAANVLTF.